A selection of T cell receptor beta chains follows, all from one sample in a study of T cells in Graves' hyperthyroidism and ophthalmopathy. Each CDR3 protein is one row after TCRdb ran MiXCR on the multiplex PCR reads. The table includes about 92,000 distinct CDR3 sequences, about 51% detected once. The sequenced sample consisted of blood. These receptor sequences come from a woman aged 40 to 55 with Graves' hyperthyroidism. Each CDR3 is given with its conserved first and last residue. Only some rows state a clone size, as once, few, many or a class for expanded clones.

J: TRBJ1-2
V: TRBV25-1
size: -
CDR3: CASKDSSSSPEGRGYTF

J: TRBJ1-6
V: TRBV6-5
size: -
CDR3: CASSLSGQYNSPLHF

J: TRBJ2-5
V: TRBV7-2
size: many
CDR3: CASSPDGYQETQYF

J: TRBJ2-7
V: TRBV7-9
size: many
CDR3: CASSLATGQGRNEQYF

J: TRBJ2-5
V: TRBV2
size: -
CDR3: CASSELAGGRETQYF

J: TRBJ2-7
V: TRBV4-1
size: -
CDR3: CASSPRASYGEQYF

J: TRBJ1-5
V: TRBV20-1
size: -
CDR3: CSAYRVKGNQPQHF

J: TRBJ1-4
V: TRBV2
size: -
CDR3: CASSQGGQLFF

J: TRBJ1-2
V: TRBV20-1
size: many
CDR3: CSARRVPDYGYTF

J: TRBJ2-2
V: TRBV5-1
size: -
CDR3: CASSSGDREPGELFF

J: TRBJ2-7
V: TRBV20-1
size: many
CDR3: CSARKLDAQYF

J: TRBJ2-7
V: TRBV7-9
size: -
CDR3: CASSNTEGSGYEQYF

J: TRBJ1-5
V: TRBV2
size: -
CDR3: CASSDVQGHYEHF

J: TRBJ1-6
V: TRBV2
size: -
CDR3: CASRLGDRGVSPLHF

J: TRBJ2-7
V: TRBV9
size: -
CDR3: CASSTGLAGVEQYF

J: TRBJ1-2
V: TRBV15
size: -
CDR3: CATSSSLGTYGYTF

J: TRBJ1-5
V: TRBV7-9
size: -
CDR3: CASSLGDRGNQPQHF

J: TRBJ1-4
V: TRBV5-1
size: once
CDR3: CASSQQGFEDEKLFF

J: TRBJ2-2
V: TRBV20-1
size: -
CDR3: CSARTPEGLFF

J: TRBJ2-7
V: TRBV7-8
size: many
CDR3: CASSHPPGTSGAKGAYEQYF

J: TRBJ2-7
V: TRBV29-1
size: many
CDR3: CSVPGQGASEQYF

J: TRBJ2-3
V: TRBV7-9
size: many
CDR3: CASSFEFAPAGVRRTQYF

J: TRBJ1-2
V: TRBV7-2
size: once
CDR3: CASSQDGRGGAWYGYTF